These 21 T cell receptor beta chains were all obtained from the same sample, sequenced in a study of blood T cell repertoires in COVID-19. Profiling relied on immunoSEQ multiplex PCR, and the TCRdb table lists in-frame clones only, not all of them. The sample carries around 310,000 clones, roughly 90% recorded once. The sample was PBMCs or T cells enriched from blood (not recorded which). Receptor source: a woman aged 35 to 49 who had recovered from COVID-19.

This sequence joins TRBV14 and TRBJ2-3, with 10 bases lining up with TRBD1. This CDR3 is 15 amino acids long. Germline V gene lookup returns CDR1 SGHDN and CDR2 FVKESK. The V gene end was trimmed by 3 bases and the J gene end by 4 bases; junction bases not matched to a gene: 4. This CDR3 is CASSQDRGTADTQYF. CDR3 nucleotides: TGTGCCAGCAGCCAGGACAGGGGGACGGCAGATACGCAGTATTTT.

In its sample, this clone was seen a few times. The chain joins TRBV5-1 to TRBJ1-6; a possible D gene is TRBD1 (5 bases). This CDR3 region has 16 residues. Germline V gene sequence: CDR1 SGHRS, CDR2 YFSETQ. Trimming shortened V by 3 bases and J by 6 bases, and 16 bases separated the two germline ends. CDR3 sequence reads: CASSSDSPGVNSPLHF. As DNA, the CDR3 is TGCGCCAGCAGCTCGGACTCTCCGGGGGTTAATTCACCCCTCCACTTT. Combining the CDR3 with reference TRBV5-1 and TRBJ1-6 gives the whole variable domain KAGVTQTPRYLIKTRGQQVTLSCSPISGHRSVSWYQQTPGQGLQFLFEYFSETQRNKGNFPGRFSGRQFSNSRSEMNVSTLELGDSALYLCASSSDSPGVNSPLHFGNGTRLTVT.

The chain combines TRBV20-1 with TRBJ1-2; no definite D call. The germline gives CDR1 DFQATT, CDR2 SNEGSKA (reference sequence). The length of the CDR3 is 11 residues. The V end was cut by 0 bases, the J end by 7 bases, with 6 bases between. CDR3: CSARDLSGYTF. The DNA for the CDR3 is TGCAGTGCTAGAGACCTGAGTGGCTACACCTTC.

The chain carries TRBV7-3 and TRBJ2-2; a weak D match, TRBD1 (5 bases). V lost 5 bases and J 5 bases, leaving 12 bases between the germline ends. The CDR3 loop spans 14 amino acids. CDR1 SGHTA and CDR2 FQGTGA come from the germline V gene. The CDR3 nucleotides read TGTGCCAGCAGCGCCAGACAGTCAACCGGGGAGCTGTTTTTT. Translated: CASSARQSTGELFF.

J is TRBJ1-4 and V is TRBV5-6; 8 nucleotides match TRBD1. Trimming took 0 bases from V and 5 from J; bases not matched to a gene: 3. The germline V gene encodes CDR1 SGHDT and CDR2 YYEEEE. CDR3 length: 15 amino acids. The CDR3 sequence: CASSLGTGYNEKLFF. The DNA of the CDR3 is TGTGCCAGCAGCTTGGGGACAGGGTACAATGAAAAACTGTTTTTT.

Only one count was recorded for this clone. The rearrangement uses TRBV5-1 and TRBJ1-6; 9 bases fit TRBD1. Looked up from germline, CDR1 is SGHRS and CDR2 is YFSETQ. With 5 bases clipped from V and 3 bases from J, the junction kept 0 bases outside the gene matches. The length of the CDR3 is 14 residues. The CDR3 loop is CASRTGGYNSPLHF. In DNA form, the CDR3 reads TGCGCCAGCAGGACAGGGGGCTATAATTCACCCCTCCACTTT.

This chain connects TRBV2 to TRBJ1-6, with 7 bases lining up with TRBD1. Looked up from germline, CDR1 is SNHLY and CDR2 is FYNNEI. J gave up 10 bases and V 2 bases, and 8 bases lay outside the gene matches. The CDR3 sequence is 15 residues long. The DNA of the CDR3 is TGTGCCAGCAGTGAAAGGCGACAGGGTTACTCACCCCTCCACTTT. Translating gives CASSERRQGYSPLHF.

The chain uses TRBV6-6 and TRBJ2-7; D is uncertain. The CDR3 length is 12 residues. Germline V gene lookup returns CDR1 MNHNY and CDR2 SVGAGI (reference sequence). V was cut by 6 bases and J by 6 bases, with 12 bases left in between. The CDR3 DNA sequence: TGTGCCAGCAGACTGATCGGTGGCGAGCAGTACTTC. Protein sequence: CASRLIGGEQYF.

The chain employs TRBV30 and TRBJ1-4; TRBD1 aligns across 7 bases. The junction had 13 bases not matched to a gene; V was cut back by 8 bases and J by 7 bases. The CDR3 contains 14 residues. CDR1 and CDR2 (germline): GTSNPN, SVGIG (reference sequence). The CDR3 DNA is TGTGCCGGAGGGACAGCGAGGCCGGGTGAAAAACTGTTTTTT. Translation gives CAGGTARPGEKLFF.

This clone appeared a single time. The genes are TRBV24-1 and TRBJ2-2; no clear D gene. This CDR3 comprises 12 residues. The germline V gene has CDR1 KGHDR and CDR2 SFDVKD. The V and J ends lost 9 bases and 4 bases respectively, with 8 bases between them. The CDR3 nucleotides read TGTGCCACCGGAGAAGGCACCGGGGAGCTGTTTTTT. As protein: CATGEGTGELFF.

The gene calls are TRBV2 and TRBJ1-5; TRBD1 matches 10 bases. Germline CDR1 is SNHLY and CDR2 is FYNNEI. The V and J ends lost 6 bases and 6 bases, in that order; junction bases with no gene match: 8. The CDR3 is 15 residues long. CDR3 sequence reads: CASRERDRGPQPQHF. The CDR3 DNA reads as TGTGCCAGCAGGGAACGGGACAGGGGTCCTCAGCCCCAGCATTTT.

The V gene is TRBV3-1 (or the pseudogene TRBV3-2), the J gene TRBJ2-2, with TRBD2 as a possible D gene (6 bases). This CDR3 region has 15 residues. Germline V gives CDR1 LGHDT, CDR2 YNNKEL (reference sequence). Trimming cost V 4 bases and J 0 bases, with 9 bases left between them. CDR3 protein: CASSRGDTNTGELFF. In nucleotides, the CDR3 is TGTGCCAGCAGCCGGGGGGATACGAACACCGGGGAGCTGTTTTTT.

This chain uses TRBV7-2 with TRBJ2-1; D may be TRBD1 (5 bases). Germline loops: CDR1 SGHTA, CDR2 FQGNSA. Trimming took off 5 bases at V and 9 bases at J, with 8 bases between the two ends. The CDR3 contains 11 residues. Here the CDR3 reads CASSAQVEQFF. CDR3 DNA sequence: TGTGCCAGCAGCGCACAGGTTGAGCAGTTCTTC.

This clone came up a few times. The chain is built from TRBV11-2 and TRBJ2-7, with TRBD2 as a possible D gene (6 bases). CDR3 length: 14 residues. Trimming pared 4 bases from V and 2 bases from J, leaving 12 bases between. The V gene's germline CDR1 is SGHAT and CDR2 FQNNGV. CDR3 DNA sequence: TGTGCCAGCAGCTCCTTGGGGGAGGCCTACGAGCAGTACTTC. Translated: CASSSLGEAYEQYF. The full variable domain, in which reference TRBV11-2 and TRBJ2-7 provide the parts outside the CDR3, is EAGVAQSPRYKIIEKRQSVAFWCNPISGHATLYWYQQILGQGPKLLIQFQNNGVVDDSQLPKDRFSAERLKGVDSTLKIQPAKLEDSAVYLCASSSLGEAYEQYFGPGTRLTVT.

The V gene is TRBV7-9, the J gene TRBJ2-1, with 12 positions matching TRBD2. The V segment lost 4 bases and the J segment 8 bases; nucleotides outside the gene matches: 15. The CDR3 contains 18 residues. Per the germline V gene, CDR1 is SEHNR and CDR2 is FQNEAQ (reference sequence). The CDR3 DNA follows: TGTGCCAGCAGCTCGCACCCGCTAGCGGGAGGGCCTTTCGATGAGCAGTTCTTC. It translates to CASSSHPLAGGPFDEQFF.

This chain uses TRBV24-1 with TRBJ2-1; D is possibly TRBD2 (6 bases). This CDR3 is 16 amino acids long. V shed 3 bases and J shed 0 bases, with 11 bases lying between them. Germline loops: CDR1 KGHDR, CDR2 SFDVKD. The CDR3 here is CATSDPGSISYNEQFF. CDR3 in DNA: TGTGCCACCAGTGATCCCGGGAGCATCTCCTACAATGAGCAGTTCTTC.

Notes on this clone: The sample carries other DNA sequences with the same CDR3. This sequence joins TRBV2 and TRBJ2-1, with a possible D match to TRBD1 (5 bases). From germline, CDR1 is SNHLY and CDR2 FYNNEI. Trimming pared 7 bases from V and 9 bases from J, leaving 13 bases between. CDR3 length: 12 residues. The CDR3 sequence: CASTGQGGEQFF. The CDR3 DNA reads as TGTGCCAGCACCGGCCAGGGTGGTGAGCAGTTCTTC.

V and J are TRBV11-2 and TRBJ1-5; D unclear. V lost 5 bases, J lost 1 base, and 12 bases lay in between. Looked up from germline, CDR1 is SGHAT and CDR2 is FQNNGV. This CDR3 comprises 15 residues. This CDR3 is CASSRGVGSNQPQHF. CDR3 bases: TGTGCCAGCAGCAGAGGTGTAGGCAGCAATCAGCCCCAGCATTTT.

The rearrangement links TRBV11-2 to TRBJ1-2, with D possibly being TRBD1 (6 bases). Germline V gene lookup returns CDR1 SGHAT and CDR2 FQNNGV. The length of the CDR3 is 14 residues. V was cut by 2 bases and J by 4 bases, with 11 bases left in between. CDR3 nucleotide sequence: TGTGCCAGCAGCTTATCTCAGGGGATCTATGGCTACACCTTC. Protein: CASSLSQGIYGYTF.

The chain uses TRBV7-2 and TRBJ2-7, with 10 bases identical to TRBD2. CDR1 and CDR2 from the germline V gene are SGHTA and FQGNSA. The V gene end was trimmed by 5 bases and the J gene end by 3 bases; junction bases not matched to a gene: 10. This CDR3 has 16 residues. The CDR3 DNA reads as TGTGCCAGCAGCCCGGCCTTTAGCGGGGGGATCTACGAGCAGTACTTC. It yields the protein CASSPAFSGGIYEQYF.

There are a few counts of this clone. The chain combines TRBV7-8 with TRBJ2-1, with 9 bases identical to TRBD2. CDR1 SGHVS and CDR2 FQNEAQ come from the germline V gene. This CDR3 region has 16 residues. V was pared by 3 bases and J by 5 bases, with 8 bases of the junction left unmatched. In DNA, the CDR3 is TGTGCCAGCAGCTTTAGCGGCACTAGCGGGCACAATGAGCAGTTCTTC. Translating it yields CASSFSGTSGHNEQFF.